This T cell receptor (beta chain) was profiled in a study of blood T cells in healthy people across ages. A sample-barcoded 5' primer and a J-beta primer mix were used in a second PCR of roughly 7 to 12 cycles. TCRdb reanalysed the 5' RACE reads using MiXCR and keeps one entry per CDR3 protein. The repertoire holds 500,000 to 650,000 distinct CDR3 sequences, with 25% to 35% as singletons. CDR1 and CDR2 from the germline V gene are MNHEY and SVGEGT. This CDR3 region has 13 residues. Deletions cut 2 bases from V and 9 bases from J, with 11 bases between. This sample was also put to use in a study of T cells of mothers and their children. This second study notes: The data showed no persistent microchimeric T cell clones.

The clonotype comes from a boy between 2 and 15 years old in good health. What was sequenced was blood. The chain is built from TRBV6-2 or TRBV6-3 and TRBJ2-1, with unresolved D. The CDR3 loop is CASSYGETGEQFF. Here the CDR3 DNA reads TGTGCCAGCAGTTACGGGGAAACGGGTGAGCAGTTCTTC.